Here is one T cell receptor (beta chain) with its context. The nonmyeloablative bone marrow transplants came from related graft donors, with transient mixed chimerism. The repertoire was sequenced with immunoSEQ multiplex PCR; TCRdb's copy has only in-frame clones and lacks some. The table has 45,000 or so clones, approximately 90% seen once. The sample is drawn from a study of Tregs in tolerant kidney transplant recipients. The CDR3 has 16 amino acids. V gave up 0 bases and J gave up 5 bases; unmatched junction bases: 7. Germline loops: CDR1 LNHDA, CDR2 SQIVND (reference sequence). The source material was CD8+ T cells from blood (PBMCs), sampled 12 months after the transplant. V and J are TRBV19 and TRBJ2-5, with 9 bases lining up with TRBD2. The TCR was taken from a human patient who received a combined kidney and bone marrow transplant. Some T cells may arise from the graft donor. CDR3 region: CASSIEGAGGRETQYF. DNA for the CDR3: TGTGCCAGTAGTATAGAGGGAGCGGGAGGTCGGGAGACCCAGTACTTC.